Listed here are 21 T cell receptor beta chains from one sample, sequenced in a study of cytomegalovirus exposure and HLA in healthy donors (dated by TCRdb to 2017 to 2019). The method behind the library was the immunoSEQ multiplex PCR assay. The multiplex PCR relied on a mix of 60 forward primers for TCR Vbeta segments and 13 reverse primers for TCR Jbeta segments. TCRdb limited this immuneACCESS table to in-frame rearrangements with V and J called. A share of clones is missing; checked studies link under half to unresolved V genes, and the rest is unexplained. The sample data list about 140,000 clones, and 82% of these were observed just once. The ten biggest clones cover approximately 3.2% of the sample. The sample taken for sequencing was PBMCs. These receptors came from a man aged 18 to 30 in good health and CMV-seropositive.

J is TRBJ2-1 and V is TRBV7-9; 10 bases are a match to TRBD2. CDR1 is SEHNR and CDR2 is FQNEAQ in the germline V gene (reference sequence). V shed 3 bases and J 9 bases; nucleotides not matched to a gene: 2. CDR3 length: 13 residues. In DNA, the CDR3 is TGTGCCAGCAGCTTGGGACTAGCGTCTGAGCAGTTCTTC. This gives the protein CASSLGLASEQFF. The full variable domain, its missing parts supplied by reference TRBV7-9 and TRBJ2-1, is DTGVSQNPRHKITKRGQNVTFRCDPISEHNRLYWYRQTLGQGPEFLTYFQNEAQLEKSRLLSDRFSAERPKGSFSTLEIQRTEQGDSAMYLCASSLGLASEQFFGPGTRLTVL.

This chain uses TRBV4-1 with TRBJ2-5, with no clear D. From germline, CDR1 is MGHRA and CDR2 YSYEKL. The CDR3 consists of 13 residues. V was shortened by 2 bases and J by 4 bases, with 8 bases between the two germline ends. The CDR3 region has the DNA TGCGCCAGCAGCCAATCCCTAGGAGAGACCCAGTACTTC. Translation: CASSQSLGETQYF.

The genes are TRBV5-1 and TRBJ1-1; 12 nucleotides line up with TRBD1. Germline V gene data show CDR1 as SGHRS and CDR2 as YFSETQ. CDR3 length: 16 amino acids. Trimming at V came to 3 bases and at J to 1 base, leaving 4 bases not matched to a gene. CDR3: CASSYRDRGQNTEAFF. CDR3 nucleotide sequence: TGCGCCAGCAGCTACCGGGACAGGGGGCAGAACACTGAAGCTTTCTTT.

V is TRBV7-9 and J is TRBJ2-5, with 7 nucleotides matching TRBD2. CDR1 is SEHNR, CDR2 FQNEAQ, per germline (reference sequence). This CDR3 spans 14 amino acids. The junction had 6 bases not matched to a gene; V was cut back by 6 bases and J by 2 bases. The CDR3 DNA sequence: TGTGCCAGCAGGAGGCTAGCGGAACAAGAGACCCAGTACTTC. Protein sequence: CASRRLAEQETQYF.

Regarding this clone: At one boundary the junction diverges from the germline segment, which might be a read error. Other DNA variants within this sample encode the same CDR3. The gene calls are TRBV7-8 and TRBJ2-7; 7 bases match TRBD1. This CDR3 region has 19 residues. The germline CDR1 and CDR2 sequences are SGHVS and FQNEAQ. CDR3: CASSFLDREGTIVSYEQYF. CDR3 coding DNA: TGTGCCAGCAGCTTTCTCGACAGGGAAGGAACAATAGTGTCCTACGAGCAGTACTTT.

Only one count was recorded for this clone. V and J are TRBV5-1 and TRBJ1-1, with D possibly matching TRBD1 (6 bases). The V gene lost 3 bases and the J gene lost 0 bases, with 18 bases spanning the gap. The V gene's germline CDR1 is SGHRS and CDR2 YFSETQ. The CDR3 runs 17 residues. CDR3 DNA: TGCGCCAGCAGCTCGCCCCGGACAGCAGGAGTGAACACTGAAGCTTTCTTT. Protein sequence: CASSSPRTAGVNTEAFF.

The CDR3 sequence: CASRKTGAHEQYF. DNA of the CDR3: TGTGCCAGCAGGAAGACAGGGGCCCACGAGCAGTACTTC. The gene calls are TRBV6-5 and TRBJ2-7; 8 nucleotides agree with TRBD1. The trim removed 6 bases at V and 5 bases at J, leaving 6 bases unmatched. The CDR3 is 13 residues long. Germline CDR1 reads MNHEY; CDR2 reads SVGAGI.

This clone was recorded once. The chain links TRBV27 to TRBJ1-4, with TRBD1 as a possible D gene (6 bases). The ends were cut back, 3 bases at V and 8 bases at J, with 25 bases in the middle. The CDR3 is made up of 18 amino acids. From germline, CDR1 is MNHEY and CDR2 SMNVEV (reference sequence). The chain's CDR3 is CASSFVLGRWGGGEKLFF. CDR3 DNA: TGTGCCAGCAGTTTTGTGTTGGGTCGTTGGGGGGGCGGCGAAAAACTGTTTTTT.

The chain has TRBV10-2 and TRBJ2-7; possible D gene TRBD2, 6 bases. The CDR3 extends over 16 amino acids. V was pared by 5 bases and J by 0 bases, with 17 bases between. Germline-derived CDR1 and CDR2 are WSHSY and SAAADI. The CDR3 protein is CASSPSRDSYSYEQYF. The CDR3 DNA reads as TGCGCCAGCAGTCCCTCCCGGGACTCTTACTCCTACGAGCAGTACTTC.

The chain couples TRBV28 to TRBJ1-2; 7 bases align to TRBD1. CDR3 size: 13 residues. J was trimmed by 7 bases and V by 4 bases; bases with no gene match: 6. Per the germline V gene, CDR1 is MDHEN and CDR2 is SYDVKM. CDR3 DNA sequence: TGTGCCAGCAGTTCCACAGGGGTTGGTGGCTACACCTTC. As protein: CASSSTGVGGYTF.

This chain connects TRBV27 to TRBJ2-5; 8 bases are a match to TRBD2. This CDR3 region has 13 residues. The V and J ends lost 7 bases and 6 bases, in that order; junction bases with no gene match: 7. Germline V CDR1 and CDR2: MNHEY, SMNVEV (reference sequence). The CDR3 nucleotides read TGTGCCAGCAAGGGCGGGAGGTGGCAGACCCAGTACTTC. It is translated as CASKGGRWQTQYF.

The table lists this clone with a few counts. The rearrangement links TRBV5-1 to TRBJ2-3, with D possibly being TRBD1 (6 bases). The germline CDR1 and CDR2 sequences are SGHRS and YFSETQ. The CDR3 is made up of 13 amino acids. V lost 5 bases, J lost 1 base, and 8 bases lay in between. As DNA, the CDR3 is TGCGCCAGCAGTGAGGGGGGCACAGATACGCAGTATTTT. This translates into CASSEGGTDTQYF.

The chain links TRBV28 to TRBJ2-7; TRBD2 matches 10 bases. The CDR3 is 17 residues long. V shed 4 bases and J 4 bases; nucleotides not matched to a gene: 13. CDR1 MDHEN and CDR2 SYDVKM come from the germline V gene. CDR3 nucleotides: TGTGCCAGCAGTTCCCCCGGGGTCCTAGCGGGAGCTTACGAGCAGTACTTC. As protein: CASSSPGVLAGAYEQYF.

CDR3 sequence reads: CASSPSVGEGGTEAFF. The DNA of the CDR3 is TGTGCCAGCAGCCCATCGGTCGGGGAGGGGGGCACTGAAGCTTTCTTT. J is TRBJ1-1 and V is TRBV6-6, with D possibly TRBD1 on 6 matching bases. Germline loops: CDR1 MNHNY, CDR2 SVGAGI (reference sequence). Trimming took 6 bases from V and 4 from J, leaving 21 bases between them. This CDR3 has 16 amino acids.

Points on this clone: Germline and junction disagree at one end, which may indicate a read error. At the DNA level, this CDR3 is encoded by other sequences in the same sample as well. The chain combines TRBV7-7 with TRBJ2-5, with 7 bases identical to TRBD2. Germline V lookup: CDR1 SSHAT, CDR2 FNYEAQ (reference sequence). The CDR3 spans 14 residues. This CDR3 is CASSLAASQETQYF. The CDR3 region has the DNA TGTGCTAGCAGCCTAGCGGCCAGCCAAGAGACCCAGTACTTC.

The chain links TRBV28 to TRBJ2-1; D might be TRBD2 (5 bases). The length of the CDR3 is 18 residues. Germline CDR1 is MDHEN and CDR2 is SYDVKM. V lost 1 base, J lost 3 bases, and 19 bases lay in between. As DNA, the CDR3 is TGTGCCAGCAGTTTATCCCCCTTGGAGGTCGTGGTCTACAATGAGCAGTTCTTC. Its translation: CASSLSPLEVVVYNEQFF.

The chain joins TRBV19 to TRBJ2-7, with 7 bases fitting TRBD1. Trimming took 7 bases from V and 3 from J; bases not matched to a gene: 12. The CDR3 covers 15 residues. Germline CDR1 LNHDA, CDR2 SQIVND (reference sequence). The CDR3: CASIWDRQRVYEQYF. The DNA of the CDR3 is TGTGCCAGTATTTGGGACAGACAAAGAGTCTACGAGCAGTACTTC.

This chain links TRBV7-8 with TRBJ2-7, with TRBD2 matching over 10 bases. V trimming: 5 bases; J trimming: 2 bases; junction bases outside the gene matches: 6. CDR1 is SGHVS and CDR2 is FQNEAQ in the germline V gene. The CDR3 extends over 15 amino acids. Here the CDR3 reads CASSQTSGEPYEQYF. DNA of the CDR3: TGTGCCAGCAGCCAAACTAGCGGGGAACCCTACGAGCAGTACTTC.

V gene TRBV7-8 combines with J gene TRBJ2-1; D might be TRBD2 (6 bases). The CDR3 sequence is 14 residues long. Germline V gives CDR1 SGHVS, CDR2 FQNEAQ. V shed 6 bases and J shed 2 bases, with 11 bases lying between them. CDR3 amino acids: CASSPGGTYNEQFF. DNA of the CDR3: TGTGCCAGCAGTCCTGGAGGGACCTACAATGAGCAGTTCTTC.

V and J are TRBV30 and TRBJ2-1, with D unresolved. Trimming took 1 base from V and 8 from J, leaving 6 bases between them. Per the germline V gene, CDR1 is GTSNPN and CDR2 is SVGIG (reference sequence). The CDR3 spans 11 residues. The CDR3 coding sequence is TGTGCCTGGAGTGCTAGAGATGAGCAGTTCTTC. Translated, it gives CAWSARDEQFF.

The V and J genes are TRBV9 and TRBJ1-2; the match to TRBD1 covers 9 bases. Trimming at V came to 1 base and at J to 4 bases, leaving 11 bases not matched to a gene. Germline V gene lookup returns CDR1 SGDLS and CDR2 YYNGEE. There are 17 residues in the CDR3. The CDR3 DNA reads TGTGCCAGCAGCGTAACCCCCATGACAGGGGGTCTCTATGGCTACACCTTC. Its protein product is CASSVTPMTGGLYGYTF.